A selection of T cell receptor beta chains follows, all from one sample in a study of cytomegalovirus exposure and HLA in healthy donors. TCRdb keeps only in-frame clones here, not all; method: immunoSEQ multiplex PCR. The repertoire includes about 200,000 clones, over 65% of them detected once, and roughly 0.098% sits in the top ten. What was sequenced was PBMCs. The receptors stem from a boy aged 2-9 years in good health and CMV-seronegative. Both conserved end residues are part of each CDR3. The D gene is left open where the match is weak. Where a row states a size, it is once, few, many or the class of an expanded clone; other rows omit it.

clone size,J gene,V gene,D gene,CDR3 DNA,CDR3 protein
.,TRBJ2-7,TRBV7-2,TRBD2,TGTGCCAGCAGTCGAGCGGGGGGCGGGGGCGAGCAGTACTTC,CASSRAGGGGEQYF
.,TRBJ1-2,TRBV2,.,TGTGCCAGCAGTTCCACCCCTGGGAGGGGAGGGGGGGACTATGGCTACACCTTC,CASSSTPGRGGGDYGYTF
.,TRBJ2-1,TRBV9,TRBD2,TGTGCCAGCAGCGTAGGTTCGCGGGGGGCCTTTGAGCAGTTCTTC,CASSVGSRGAFEQFF
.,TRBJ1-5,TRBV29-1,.,TGCAGCGTTGCCCAGGGGAACAATCAGCCCCAGCATTTT,CSVAQGNNQPQHF
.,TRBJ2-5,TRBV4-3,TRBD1,TGCGCCAGCAGCCCCCTAGGGAGCGGGACAGGGCTGGGAGAGACCCAGTACTTC,CASSPLGSGTGLGETQYF
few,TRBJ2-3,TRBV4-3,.,TGCGCCAGCAACCCCGGAATAGGGGGTACGCAGTATTTT,CASNPGIGGTQYF
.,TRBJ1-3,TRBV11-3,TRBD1,TGTGCCAGCATCGGACAGGGGGCGGTAAGGTTGGGAAACACCATATATTTT,CASIGQGAVRLGNTIYF
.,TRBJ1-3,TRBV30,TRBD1,TGTGCCTGGAGGAAGGACAGGGCGGGGAACACCATATATTTT,CAWRKDRAGNTIYF
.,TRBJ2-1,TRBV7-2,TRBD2,TGTGCCAGCAGCTGGGCTGGACTAGCGGGGGGGCGGGAGCAGTTCTTC,CASSWAGLAGGREQFF
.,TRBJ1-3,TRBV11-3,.,TGTGCCAGCAGCTTAGGTGGAGTTCGAGACACCATATATTTT,CASSLGGVRDTIYF
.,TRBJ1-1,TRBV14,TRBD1,TGTGCCAGCAGCCCAATAGGACAGGGGAACACTGAAGCTTTCTTT,CASSPIGQGNTEAFF
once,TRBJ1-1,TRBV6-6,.,TGTGCCAGCAGCAGGATGAACACTGAAGCTTTCTTT,CASSRMNTEAFF
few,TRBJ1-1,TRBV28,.,TGTGCCAGCGGCCCGGCGGGTGCAGCTTTCTTT,CASGPAGAAFF
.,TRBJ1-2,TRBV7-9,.,TGTGCCAGCAGCTTAGCGCGGACAGCCAACTATGGCTACACCTTC,CASSLARTANYGYTF
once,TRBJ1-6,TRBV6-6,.,TGTGCCAGCAGTTACATGGGGGCGATAAGTTCACCCCTCCACTTT,CASSYMGAISSPLHF
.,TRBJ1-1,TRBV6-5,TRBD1,TGTGCCAGCAGTTACACCGGGACAGTAAACACTGAAGCTTTCTTT,CASSYTGTVNTEAFF
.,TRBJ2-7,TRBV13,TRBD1,TGTGCCAGCAGCCTAGCCTACGGACAGGCCTACGAGCAGTACTTC,CASSLAYGQAYEQYF
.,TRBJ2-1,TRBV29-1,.,TGCAGCGTTGAAGATCCCTGGGTGGCGACTAGAACGGGGAATGAGCAGTTCTTC,CSVEDPWVATRTGNEQFF
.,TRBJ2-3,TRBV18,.,TGTGCCAGCAAACCCTGGGGGGGCCGTACAGATACGCAGTATTTT,CASKPWGGRTDTQYF
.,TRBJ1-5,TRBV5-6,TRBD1,TGTGCCAGCAGCTTGCGCAGGGGGCAGCCCCAGCATTTT,CASSLRRGQPQHF
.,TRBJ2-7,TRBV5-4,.,TGTGCCAGCAGCTTGACGGGGGGCGCCTCCTACGAGCAGTACTTC,CASSLTGGASYEQYF
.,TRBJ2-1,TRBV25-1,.,TGTGCCAGCAGCGACCCCGTAGGGGAACCCTACAATGAGCAGTTCTTC,CASSDPVGEPYNEQFF